A single sample gave rise to the 5 T cell receptor beta chains below, sequenced in a study of shared clonotypes between healthy human individuals (dated by TCRdb to the early 2020s). Libraries were built with the immunoSEQ multiplex PCR assay. TCRdb took this table from immuneACCESS and kept in-frame rearrangements with V and J called. Such tables lack part of the clones; where checked against another copy, unresolved V genes explain under half of the gap, and the rest is unexplained. Across this sample there are around 2,000,000 clones, with roughly 94% seen only once. Jointly, the top ten make up 0.1% to 0.15% of the sample. The sequenced sample was naive CD4+ T cells sorted from blood. The intended sense of this specimen's cell subset or site label: CD45RA+ positively selected. The receptors here all came from a man younger than 30 in good health.

The chain has TRBV6-1 and TRBJ2-7; 13 bases agree with TRBD2. CDR1 is MNHNS and CDR2 is SASEGT in the germline V gene. J lost 5 bases, V lost 2 bases, and 12 bases had no gene match. The CDR3 spans 18 residues. The CDR3: CASSEFGAGTSGADEQYF. The CDR3 coding sequence is TGTGCCAGCAGTGAATTCGGGGCCGGGACTAGCGGGGCGGACGAGCAGTACTTC.

The chain has TRBV30 and TRBJ1-3; D gene ambiguous. CDR1 is GTSNPN and CDR2 is SVGIG in the germline V gene (reference sequence). The germline V and J ends were trimmed by 5 bases and 0 bases, with 14 bases remaining between them. The CDR3 extends over 15 amino acids. The CDR3 loop reads CAWGSGPSSGNTIYF. DNA of the CDR3: TGTGCCTGGGGCTCCGGGCCCAGCTCTGGAAACACCATATATTTT.

Remarks on this clone: This CDR3 is also generated by other DNA sequences in the sample. This rearrangement joins TRBV5-1 to TRBJ2-4; D unresolved. Germline V gene lookup returns CDR1 SGHRS and CDR2 YFSETQ. The V and J ends lost 0 bases and 0 bases respectively, with 10 bases between them. The CDR3 length is 16 residues. DNA for the CDR3: TGCGCCAGCAGCTTGGCCGGTCAGTTAGCCAAAAACATTCAGTACTTC. This sequence encodes CASSLAGQLAKNIQYF.

This sequence joins TRBV10-3 and TRBJ1-2, with 9 bases fitting TRBD1. The CDR3 loop spans 18 amino acids. J lost 4 bases, V lost 3 bases, and 15 bases had no gene match. Germline V lookup: CDR1 ENHRY, CDR2 SYGVKD. The CDR3 is CAISDTGTGRSELYGYTF. CDR3 in DNA: TGTGCCATCAGTGATACGGGGACAGGGAGGTCGGAGCTCTATGGCTACACCTTC.

The chain has TRBV6-1 and TRBJ1-4, with a possible D match to TRBD1 (5 bases). Germline CDR1 reads MNHNS; CDR2 reads SASEGT. The V end was cut by 7 bases, the J end by 4 bases, with 10 bases between. This CDR3 comprises 13 residues. The CDR3 sequence: CASKRGYNEKLFF. The CDR3 DNA is TGTGCCAGCAAAAGGGGCTATAATGAAAAACTGTTTTTT.